The clone carrying this T cell receptor beta chain was seen at least ten times. Its antigen is unidentified. This entry comes from a study of breast tumors, draining lymph nodes, adjacent tissues. The ends were cut back, 7 bases at V and 4 bases at J, with 16 bases in the middle. Germline-derived CDR1 and CDR2 are MNHEY and SVGEGT. The CDR3 runs to 14 residues. The lymph nodes were axillary draining lymph nodes from breast cancer patients. TCRdb itself ran the multiplex PCR reads through MiXCR, one entry per CDR3 protein. Among about 140,000 distinct CDR3 sequences listed, 32% were seen once. Findings of the study overall: Findings are consistent with lymph node origin and intratumoral expansion of most tumor T cells.

Specimen: axillary lymph node tissue. This sequence was found in a female donor with breast cancer. Some clones in this sample may be carry-over from other donors' samples. This sequence joins TRBV6-2 or TRBV6-3 and TRBJ1-2; D possibly corresponds to TRBD1 (6 bases). CDR3: CASTGQVRGYGYTF. CDR3 DNA: TGTGCCAGCACCGGTCAGGTCAGGGGCTATGGCTACACCTTC.